This T cell receptor beta chain came from a study of Ad26.COV2.S vaccination and SARS-CoV-2 variants (dated by TCRdb to about 2021). In terms of the full investigation: The specificity and breadth of SARS-CoV-2-reactive T cell receptors after Ad26.COV2.S vaccination were assessed by TCRbeta repertoire sequencing. A total of around 32 samples were included in the TCR-sequenced set, comprising 19 Ad26.COV2.S vaccine recipients, 5 placebo recipients and 8 SARS-CoV-2 convalescent individuals. Results and caveats for the whole study, not just this receptor: The authors noted that the TCR breadth and depth analyses may have underestimated total T cell responses. Higher spike-specific TCR breadth was observed in Ad26.COV2.S recipients than in placebo recipients (P = 0.0014). Vaccine and placebo recipients had comparable non-spike TCR breadth, which fits with the vaccine containing only spike. Substantial breadth of spike-specific CD8+ and CD4+ T cell responses was reported after vaccination.

This clone was recorded only once. Its recognized antigen is unknown. There are no base qualities to consult, and no much larger clone falls within one base. The immunoSEQ Assay was the method used to sequence TCRbeta CDR3 regions. After extraction, genomic DNA underwent amplification by bias-controlled multiplex PCR, followed by high-throughput sequencing. On the study's bioinformatics: Collapsing and filtering of sequences were performed to quantify the absolute abundance of each unique TCRbeta CDR3 region. T cell fraction was estimated by normalizing TCRbeta template counts to usable DNA, with usable DNA measured through amplification of reference genes found in all nucleated cells. Repertoire TCRs were annotated as SARS-CoV-2-specific when V gene, CDR3 amino acid sequence and J gene were exactly matched to a known reactive TCR set. The reference SARS-CoV-2 TCR set was obtained from MIRA and was filtered for enrichment in COVID-19-positive ImmuneCODE repertoires, whereby public or cross-reactive TCRs were removed. Based on the MIRA antigens, annotated TCRs were further analysed at the level of specific ORF or position within ORF. Breadth was defined as annotated unique rearrangements over total unique productive rearrangements; depth was the summed frequency of those rearrangements. Group comparisons of TCR breadth used two-sided Wilcoxon rank-sum tests. As stored in TCRdb, this immuneACCESS dataset retains in-frame rearrangements with V and J assigned. A fraction of the clones does not appear; measured against another copy, unresolved V genes explain less than half of the discrepancy, and the remainder lacks a known reason. Clone size and V and J calls were adopted from that table, with D and trimming inferred from the DNA. Counted in this sample were around 94,000 clones; about three quarters of them appeared once. In total, the top ten clones hold around 15% of the sample.

V is shortened by 5 bases, J by 4 bases, and the region joining them spans 10 bases. Reading the germline V gene (reference sequence) gives CDR1 LNHDA and CDR2 SQIVND. The cysteine opens and the phenylalanine closes a CDR3 of 13 amino acids. Of all the DNA, just the CDR3 is kept, 39 bases in frame from base 1. The sample's time point, from its label and the paper: individuals recovered from natural SARS-CoV-2 infection. Here the chain combines TRBV19 and TRBJ2-3, with a weak D call of TRBD1 (6 bases match). The clonotype was recovered from a human donor who had recovered from COVID-19. The starting material was peripheral blood, obtained after recovery from COVID-19. The bases read TGTGCCAGTAGTGCACAGGGCGCAGATACGCAGTATTTT. Protein translation: CASSAQGADTQYF.